This T cell receptor (beta chain) was obtained from a study of early T cells in non-severe SARS-CoV-2 infection (TCRdb year 2021). About the study as a whole: Bulk RNA from unsorted whole blood was used for TCR sequencing, so alpha and beta chains could not be paired.

Set within a cohort of healthcare workers in London, UK, this nested case-control study involved weekly PCR testing of nasopharyngeal swabs along with blood sampling. Healthcare workers were enrolled in the week of the UK lockdown, from 23 to 31 March 2020, and were followed every week for up to roughly 15 weeks. After removal of 1 base from V and 5 bases from J, the junction retains 7 bases not matched to a gene. From a lookup of the germline V gene, CDR1 and CDR2 are SGHVS and FNYEAQ. The CDR3, from cysteine to phenylalanine, totals 15 residues. The retained sequence is limited to the CDR3, 45 bases, with the frame set at the first base. This clonotype was counted many times. What antigen it recognizes has not been identified. Base qualities are missing; no much larger clone stands one base away. What the study reported, not specific to this receptor: VDJdb matching was skewed toward anti-spike CD8 responses and likely underestimated virus-specific expansions by missing private and CD4 specificities.

Receptor libraries were prepared by 5' RACE. This sample was sequenced with a NextSeq 500. To correct for sequencing error and PCR bias, the TCR library protocol tagged individual cDNA molecules with unique molecular identifiers. TCR alpha and beta chains were both sequenced, and the abundances of alpha and beta sequences in each sample were closely correlated with each other. Per the authors' processing: Decombinator V4 was used to annotate the V gene, J gene and CDR3 of the TCR sequences. TCRs were defined as expanded if a significant change between any two time points was detected under a Poisson model with p below 0.0001. TCR abundances were normalised to the total number of TCRs sequenced per sample and expressed as counts per million. MAIT TCRs were defined by TRAV1-2 paired with TRAJ12, TRAJ20 or TRAJ33, and iNKT TCRs by TRAV10 paired with TRAJ18. A search of VDJdb, accessed on 1 November 2021, was run for TCRs annotated to CMV, EBV and SARS-CoV-2, with TCRs annotated for multiple antigens excluded. The public reads were reanalyzed by TCRdb: fastp trimming at Q25, MiXCR alignment, in-frame beta chains only. Rows are combined by CDR3 protein, so each entry shows the most common genes and DNA. TCRdb assigned the V and J calls; the authors' analysis was not used. The sample includes under 85,000 distinct CDR3 sequences, with roughly 5.3% observed a single time. Clones ranked in the top ten supply approximately 7% of the sample.

The V and J genes are TRBV7-6 and TRBJ1-2, with 7 central nucleotides matching TRBD1. The sequencing here drew on whole blood, taken at baseline. The sequence derives from an adult who was a healthcare worker with PCR-confirmed SARS-CoV-2 infection or an uninfected control (not recorded which). CDR3 reads: CASSLEQGGFYGYTF. The DNA sequence is as follows: TGTGCCAGCAGCTTAGAGCAAGGGGGCTTTTATGGCTACACCTTC.